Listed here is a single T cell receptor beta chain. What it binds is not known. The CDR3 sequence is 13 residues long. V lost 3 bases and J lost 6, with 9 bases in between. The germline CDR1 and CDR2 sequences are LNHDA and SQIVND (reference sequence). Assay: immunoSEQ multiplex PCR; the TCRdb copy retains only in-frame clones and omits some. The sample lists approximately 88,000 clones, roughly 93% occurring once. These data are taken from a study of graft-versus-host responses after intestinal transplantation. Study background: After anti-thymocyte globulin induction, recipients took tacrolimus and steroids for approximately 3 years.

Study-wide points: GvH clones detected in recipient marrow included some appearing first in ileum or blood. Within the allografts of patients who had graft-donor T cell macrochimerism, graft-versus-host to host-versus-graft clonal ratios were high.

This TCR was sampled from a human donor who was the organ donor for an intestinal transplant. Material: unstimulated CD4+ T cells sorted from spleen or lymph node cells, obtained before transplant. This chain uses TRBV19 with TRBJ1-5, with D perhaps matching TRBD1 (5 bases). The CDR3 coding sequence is TGTGCCAGTAGTATGGGGGTTAGTCAGCCCCAGCATTTT. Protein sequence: CASSMGVSQPQHF.